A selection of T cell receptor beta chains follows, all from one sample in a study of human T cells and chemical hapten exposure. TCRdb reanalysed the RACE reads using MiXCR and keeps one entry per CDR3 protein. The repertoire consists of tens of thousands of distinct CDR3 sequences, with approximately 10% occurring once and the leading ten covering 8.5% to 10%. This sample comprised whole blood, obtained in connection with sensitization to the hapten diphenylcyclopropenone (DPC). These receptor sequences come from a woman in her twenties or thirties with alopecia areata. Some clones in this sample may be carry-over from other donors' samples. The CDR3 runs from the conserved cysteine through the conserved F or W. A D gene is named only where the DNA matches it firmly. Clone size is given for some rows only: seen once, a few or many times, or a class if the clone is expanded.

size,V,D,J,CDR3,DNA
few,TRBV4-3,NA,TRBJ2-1,CASSQDLAQGSDEQFF,TGCGCCAGCAGCCAAGATCTAGCCCAGGGGTCGGATGAGCAGTTCTTC
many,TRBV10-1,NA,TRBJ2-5,CASSESITGSYF,TGCGCCAGCAGTGAGTCGATAACTGGCAGCTACTTC
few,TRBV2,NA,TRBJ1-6,CASSAEYNSPLHF,TGTGCCAGCAGTGCCGAGTATAATTCACCCCTCCACTTT
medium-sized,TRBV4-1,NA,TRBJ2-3,CASSQDGLVSTDTQYF,TGCGCCAGCAGCCAAGATGGTCTAGTAAGCACAGATACGCAGTATTTT
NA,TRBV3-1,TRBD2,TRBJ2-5,CASSERLAMYQETQYF,TGTGCCAGCAGCGAGAGACTAGCGATGTACCAAGAGACCCAGTACTTC
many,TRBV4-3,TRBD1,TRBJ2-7,CASSLHPISDRANEQYF,TGCGCCAGCAGCCTCCACCCTATTTCGGACAGGGCCAACGAGCAGTACTTC
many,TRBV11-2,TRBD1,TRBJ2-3,CASSPGGRNTDTQYF,TGTGCCAGCAGCCCAGGGGGCAGGAATACAGATACGCAGTATTTT
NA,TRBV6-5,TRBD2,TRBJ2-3,CASSHLPTSGDTQYF,TGTGCCAGCAGTCACCTCCCGACTAGCGGAGATACGCAGTATTTT
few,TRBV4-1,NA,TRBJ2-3,CASSPGDQTDTQYF,TGCGCCAGCAGTCCGGGGGACCAGACAGATACGCAGTATTTT
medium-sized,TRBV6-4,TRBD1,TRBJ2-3,CASSVGTGASTDTQYF,TGTGCCAGCAGCGTCGGGACAGGGGCTTCCACAGATACGCAGTATTTT
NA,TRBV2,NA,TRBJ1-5,CASSELDPYQPQHF,TGTGCCAGCAGTGAATTGGACCCCTATCAGCCCCAGCATTTT
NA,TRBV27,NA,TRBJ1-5,CASSLAGRDGPQHF,TGTGCCAGCAGTTTAGCGGGGCGGGATGGGCCCCAGCATTTT
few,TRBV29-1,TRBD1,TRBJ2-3,CSVEGQGVITDTQYF,TGCAGCGTTGAGGGACAGGGCGTCATCACAGATACGCAGTATTTT
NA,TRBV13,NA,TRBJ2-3,CASSAGKAATQYF,TGTGCCAGCAGCGCCGGGAAGGCAGCTACGCAGTATTTT
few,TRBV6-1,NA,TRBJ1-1,CASSEALANPGTEAFF,TGTGCCAGCAGTGAAGCGCTGGCAAACCCGGGCACTGAAGCTTTCTTT
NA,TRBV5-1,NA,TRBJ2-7,CASSLGSYKDRSYEQYF,TGCGCCAGCAGCTTGGGATCATACAAAGACAGGAGCTACGAGCAGTACTTC
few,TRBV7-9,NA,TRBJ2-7,CASSQGGYEQYF,TGTGCCAGCAGTCAAGGGGGCTACGAGCAGTACTTC
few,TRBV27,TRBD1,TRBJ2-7,CASSKQGEQYF,TGTGCCAGCAGTAAACAGGGGGAGCAGTACTTC
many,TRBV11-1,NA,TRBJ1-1,CASTPTANTEAFF,TGTGCCAGCACCCCGACAGCTAACACTGAAGCTTTCTTT
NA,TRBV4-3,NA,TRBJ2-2,CASSQDANRYTGELFF,TGCGCCAGCAGCCAAGATGCCAATAGGTACACCGGGGAGCTGTTTTTT
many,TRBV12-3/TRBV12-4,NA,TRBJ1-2,CASVRTANYGYTF,TGTGCCAGCGTCAGGACGGCTAACTATGGCTACACCTTC
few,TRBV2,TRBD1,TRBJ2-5,CASSGQGGETQYF,TGTGCCAGCTCTGGACAGGGCGGTGAGACCCAGTACTTC
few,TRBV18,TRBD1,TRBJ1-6,CASSRDRANSPLHF,TGTGCCAGCTCTCGGGACAGGGCTAATTCACCCCTCCACTTT
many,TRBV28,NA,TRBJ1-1,CASSLGEGGTEAFF,TGTGCCAGCAGTTTGGGGGAAGGGGGCACTGAAGCTTTCTTT
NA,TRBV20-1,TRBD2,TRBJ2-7,CSPSGLYEQYF,TGCAGTCCTAGCGGGCTCTACGAGCAGTACTTC
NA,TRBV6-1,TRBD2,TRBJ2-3,CASSDGRRGGFGDTRYF,TGTGCCAGCAGTGATGGGAGGCGGGGGGGCTTTGGAGATACGCGGTATTTT
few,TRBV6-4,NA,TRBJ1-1,CASSEGQNTEAFF,TGTGCCAGCAGTGAGGGACAGAACACTGAAGCTTTCTTT
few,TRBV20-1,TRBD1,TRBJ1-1,CSAAWTGSNTEAFF,TGCAGTGCTGCCTGGACAGGGTCTAACACTGAAGCTTTCTTT
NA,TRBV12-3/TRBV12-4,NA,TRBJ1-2,CASSSGAHRGGYTF,TGTGCCAGCAGTTCAGGGGCTCACCGTGGTGGCTACACCTTC
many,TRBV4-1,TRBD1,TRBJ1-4,CASSHPLYRGTNEKLFF,TGCGCCAGCAGCCATCCCTTATACAGGGGAACTAATGAAAAACTGTTTTTT
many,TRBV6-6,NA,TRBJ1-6,CASSPAPRDSPLHF,TGTGCCAGCAGCCCCGCCCCAAGGGATTCACCCCTCCACTTT
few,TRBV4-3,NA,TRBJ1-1,CASSQAFQFRNTEAFF,TGCGCCAGCAGCCAAGCCTTCCAGTTCAGGAACACTGAAGCTTTCTTT
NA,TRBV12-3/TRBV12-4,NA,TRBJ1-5,CASILTGSNNQPQHF,TGTGCCAGCATCCTGACAGGTTCGAACAATCAGCCCCAGCATTTT
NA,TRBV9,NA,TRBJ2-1,CASSGIPGANNEQFF,TGTGCCAGCAGTGGAATTCCGGGGGCGAACAATGAGCAGTTCTTC
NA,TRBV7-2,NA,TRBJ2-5,CASSPLGTGLETQYF,TGTGCCAGCAGCCCCCTCGGGACTGGGCTAGAGACCCAGTACTTC
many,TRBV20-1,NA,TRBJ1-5,CSARARGSQPQHF,TGCAGTGCTAGAGCCAGGGGAAGTCAGCCCCAGCATTTT
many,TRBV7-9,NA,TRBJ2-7,CASSLASAYEQYF,TGTGCCAGCAGCTTAGCGTCAGCCTACGAGCAGTACTTC
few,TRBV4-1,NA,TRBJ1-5,CASSQSLQLTSNQPQHF,TGCGCCAGCAGCCAAAGCCTACAGCTGACGAGCAATCAGCCCCAGCATTTT
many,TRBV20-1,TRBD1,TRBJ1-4,CSARGQGGQSTNEKLFF,TGCAGTGCTAGAGGACAGGGGGGACAATCAACTAATGAAAAACTGTTTTTT
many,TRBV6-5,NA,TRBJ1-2,CASKQGDRYGYTF,TGTGCCAGCAAACAGGGCGATCGCTATGGCTACACCTTC